A single sample gave rise to the 25 T cell receptor beta chains below, sequenced in a study of CD8 T cells in ankylosing spondylitis. Their specific antigens are unknown. TCRdb reprocessed the 5' RACE reads via MiXCR and lists one record per CDR3 protein. The sample records about 700,000 distinct CDR3 sequences, around 19% being singletons. Study findings and constraints: One TCR beta motif, made up of roughly 8 highly homologous variants, appeared characteristic of ankylosing spondylitis blood.

Sequencing was carried out using blood, either unsorted or a sorted T cell fraction (not recorded which). The origin of the receptors is a male donor with ankylosing spondylitis.

The genes are TRBV4-2 and TRBJ1-5; TRBD1 matches 8 bases. The CDR3 contains 15 residues. The V and J ends lost 1 base and 3 bases, in that order; junction bases with no gene match: 2. In germline, CDR1 is LGHNA, CDR2 YNFKEQ. CDR3 loop: CASSQAGGYNQPQHF. The CDR3 DNA reads TGTGCCAGCAGCCAAGCAGGGGGCTACAATCAGCCCCAGCATTTT.

This clonotype occurred many times. The chain combines TRBV29-1 with TRBJ1-3; 7 bases align to TRBD1. CDR1 SQVTM and CDR2 ANQGSEA come from the germline V gene. The CDR3 contains 14 residues. V lost 7 bases to trimming and J lost 2 bases; unmatched junction nucleotides: 8. The CDR3 nucleotides are TGCAGCGCCGTTCCGACAGGGCCTGGAAACACCATATATTTT. This gives the protein CSAVPTGPGNTIYF.

The table lists this clonotype with a few counts. The rearrangement uses TRBV24-1 and TRBJ2-5, with D possibly TRBD1 on 5 matching bases. V lost 0 bases and J 3 bases, leaving 10 bases between the germline ends. Germline loops: CDR1 KGHDR, CDR2 SFDVKD. The CDR3 is 15 residues long. The CDR3 loop is CATSDLLGQEETQYF. For the CDR3, the DNA is TGTGCCACCAGTGATTTGTTGGGGCAAGAAGAGACCCAGTACTTC.

This chain connects TRBV11-2 to TRBJ2-7; D is unresolved. V lost 5 bases, J lost 4 bases, and 18 bases lay in between. The germline gives CDR1 SGHAT, CDR2 FQNNGV. The CDR3 length is 15 residues. The CDR3 DNA reads TGTGCCAGCAGCGGGCTACGGAATCAAGAATACGAGCAGTACTTC. Protein product: CASSGLRNQEYEQYF.

The chain combines TRBV5-1 with TRBJ1-4; TRBD1 might be the D (5 bases). V was pared by 4 bases and J by 3 bases, with 7 bases between. Germline values: CDR1 SGHRS, CDR2 YFSETQ. The CDR3 totals 13 residues. The CDR3 is CASSKGPNEKLFF. CDR3 in DNA: TGCGCCAGCAGCAAGGGACCTAATGAAAAACTGTTTTTT.

The chain recombines TRBV20-1 with TRBJ2-5; 10 positions match TRBD2. Germline lookup yields CDR1 DFQATT and CDR2 SNEGSKA (reference sequence). V lost 6 bases and J lost 0; bases outside the gene matches: 10. This CDR3 comprises 16 residues. The CDR3 is CSATSGTSEYQETQYF. CDR3 DNA sequence: TGCAGTGCGACTTCCGGGACTAGCGAGTACCAAGAGACCCAGTACTTC.

This rearrangement joins TRBV6-6 to TRBJ1-6; tentatively, D is TRBD1 (6 bases). The germline V gene has CDR1 MNHNY and CDR2 SVGAGI (reference sequence). Trimming pared 7 bases from V and 2 bases from J, leaving 6 bases between. This CDR3 region has 13 residues. The CDR3 region has the DNA TGTGCCAGCACAGGGGCCTATAATTCACCCCTCCACTTT. Amino acid sequence: CASTGAYNSPLHF.

The chain uses TRBV20-1 and TRBJ1-1; D not resolved. V shed 0 bases and J shed 4 bases, with 9 bases lying between them. The CDR3 runs 13 residues. CDR1 DFQATT and CDR2 SNEGSKA come from the germline V gene (reference sequence). The CDR3 bases are TGCAGTGCTAGAGATCCCGGAAGCACTGAAGCTTTCTTT. Translated: CSARDPGSTEAFF.

This clonotype was seen a handful of times. The genes are TRBV10-2 and TRBJ2-5, with a tentative D call TRBD1 (7 bases). The V end was cut by 4 bases, the J end by 5 bases, with 14 bases between. The CDR3 loop spans 14 amino acids. Per the germline V gene, CDR1 is WSHSY and CDR2 is SAAADI. The DNA of the CDR3 is TGCGCCAGCAGTGGACAGGCAGGGGGGGAGACCCAGTACTTC. Its translation: CASSGQAGGETQYF.

This rearrangement joins TRBV20-1 to TRBJ1-1; TRBD1 matches at 12 bases. This CDR3 is 16 amino acids long. The J segment lost 5 bases and the V segment lost 4 bases, leaving 11 bases of the junction unmatched. The germline gives CDR1 DFQATT, CDR2 SNEGSKA (reference sequence). The CDR3 DNA sequence: TGCAGTGCTACGAACAGGGACAGGGGGCGAGGAACTGAAGCTTTCTTT. Protein: CSATNRDRGRGTEAFF.

This rearrangement joins TRBV29-1 to TRBJ2-7; D not certain. The length of the CDR3 is 12 residues. Deletions cut 4 bases from V and 2 bases from J, with 9 bases between. From germline, CDR1 is SQVTM and CDR2 ANQGSEA. The CDR3 DNA follows: TGCAGCGTTGTGGTTAGTGCCTACGAGCAGTACTTC. Translation gives CSVVVSAYEQYF.

The chain carries TRBV12-3 or TRBV12-4 and TRBJ1-5; unclear D gene. This CDR3 is 14 amino acids long. V was clipped by 2 bases and J by 5 bases, with 10 bases between them. CDR3 protein: CASSLSHGDQPQHF. The CDR3 region has the DNA TGTGCCAGCAGTTTAAGCCACGGAGATCAGCCCCAGCATTTT.

The chain uses TRBV4-1 and TRBJ1-4; D is unresolved. Germline V lookup: CDR1 MGHRA, CDR2 YSYEKL. The CDR3 is 16 residues long. V shed 4 bases and J shed 3 bases, with 15 bases lying between them. CDR3: CASSPTPSEPNEKLFF. The CDR3 DNA follows: TGCGCCAGCAGCCCAACCCCCTCAGAGCCTAATGAAAAACTGTTTTTT.

J is TRBJ2-1 and V is TRBV20-1; D is unresolved. The CDR3 consists of 14 residues. With 4 bases removed from V and 7 bases from J, the gap between germline ends came to 17 bases. CDR1 is DFQATT, CDR2 SNEGSKA, per germline (reference sequence). The DNA of the CDR3 is TGCAGTGCTATTTTCCTATCGGGTCCTAATGAGCAGTTCTTC. Translating it yields CSAIFLSGPNEQFF.

This clonotype was counted at least ten times. This chain links TRBV7-2 with TRBJ1-5; 9 positions agree with TRBD1. The V segment lost 8 bases and the J segment 0 bases; nucleotides outside the gene matches: 11. The CDR3 is made up of 17 amino acids. CDR1 is SGHTA, CDR2 FQGNSA, per germline. CDR3 bases: TGTGCCAGCGCCCCGGGACAGGGCTTCTATAGCAATCAGCCCCAGCATTTT. This encodes CASAPGQGFYSNQPQHF.

The rearrangement links TRBV4-2 to TRBJ2-1, with a tentative D call TRBD2 (6 bases). CDR1 and CDR2 from the germline V gene are LGHNA and YNFKEQ. The CDR3 totals 16 residues. The V gene lost 4 bases and the J gene lost 0 bases, with 13 bases spanning the gap. The CDR3 bases are TGTGCCAGCAGCCCCTCAACTAGCCTCTCCTACAATGAGCAGTTCTTC. Its protein is CASSPSTSLSYNEQFF.

The chain joins TRBV5-1 to TRBJ1-1; D unresolved. CDR3 length: 15 amino acids. V dropped 0 bases and J dropped 0 bases, with 9 bases sitting between them. CDR1 and CDR2 (germline): SGHRS, YFSETQ. CDR3 coding DNA: TGCGCCAGCAGCTTGGAGCAGGTTATGAACACTGAAGCTTTCTTT. Encoded protein: CASSLEQVMNTEAFF. The variable domain in full, completed from reference TRBV5-1 and TRBJ1-1, reads KAGVTQTPRYLIKTRGQQVTLSCSPISGHRSVSWYQQTPGQGLQFLFEYFSETQRNKGNFPGRFSGRQFSNSRSEMNVSTLELGDSALYLCASSLEQVMNTEAFFGQGTRLTVV.

The V and J genes are TRBV27 and TRBJ2-5; TRBD2 matches at 8 bases. CDR3 length: 13 residues. With 8 bases clipped from V and 3 bases from J, the junction kept 5 bases outside the gene matches. Germline V gene lookup returns CDR1 MNHEY and CDR2 SMNVEV (reference sequence). CDR3 in DNA: TGTGCCAGCCATTCAGCGGGAGAAGAGACCCAGTACTTC. Its translation is CASHSAGEETQYF.

This clonotype was detected only a few times. The gene calls are TRBV15 and TRBJ2-5, with 7 bases matching TRBD1. Unmatched junction bases numbered 11, after V lost 0 bases and J lost 4 bases. The CDR3 is 17 residues long. Germline lookup yields CDR1 LNHNV and CDR2 YYDKDF (reference sequence). CDR3 loop: CATSRDEATGLGETQYF. The CDR3 DNA reads as TGTGCCACCAGCAGAGATGAGGCGACAGGGCTGGGAGAGACCCAGTACTTC.

This sequence joins TRBV4-1 and TRBJ2-1, with 9 bases lining up with TRBD2. CDR1 and CDR2 (germline): MGHRA, YSYEKL. This CDR3 is built from 16 residues. V was clipped by 0 bases and J by 4 bases; unmatched bases: 4. The CDR3 loop is CASSQEAAGGYNEQFF. The CDR3 DNA is TGCGCCAGCAGCCAAGAGGCGGCGGGGGGGTACAATGAGCAGTTCTTC.

V and J are TRBV5-5 and TRBJ2-1; D possibly corresponds to TRBD2 (7 bases). Germline CDR1 SGHKS, CDR2 YYEKEE (reference sequence). This CDR3 is built from 18 residues. Trimming left V 1 base short and J 6 bases short, with 23 bases between. In DNA form, the CDR3 reads TGTGCCAGCAGCTTGTTGGCACCGACCGGGGGGCTCCTCAATGAGCAGTTCTTC. Protein: CASSLLAPTGGLLNEQFF.

The chain joins TRBV24-1 to TRBJ2-1, with 8 nucleotides matching TRBD1. V gave up 4 bases and J gave up 0 bases; unmatched junction bases: 4. Germline CDR1 is KGHDR and CDR2 is SFDVKD. The CDR3 runs 16 residues. CDR3 sequence: CATSDSTGDSYNEQFF. CDR3 bases: TGTGCCACCAGTGACTCGACAGGGGACTCCTACAATGAGCAGTTCTTC.

Only a few counts were recorded for this clonotype. Here the CDR3 reads CASRLQGAAYEQYF. The CDR3 DNA follows: TGTGCCAGCAGACTACAGGGGGCAGCCTACGAGCAGTACTTC. V gene TRBV5-6 combines with J gene TRBJ2-7; 9 bases line up with TRBD1. The CDR3 covers 14 residues. Trimming cost V 5 bases and J 2 bases; bases outside gene matches: 5. Looked up from germline, CDR1 is SGHDT and CDR2 is YYEEEE.

The V and J genes are TRBV14 and TRBJ2-5, with D unclear. The germline V gene has CDR1 SGHDN and CDR2 FVKESK. Trimming left V 1 base short and J 2 bases short, with 14 bases between. The CDR3 has 16 amino acids. CDR3 sequence (DNA): TGTGCCAGCAGCCAAGGCTCTTTCGGACCGCAAGAGACCCAGTACTTC. Translation gives CASSQGSFGPQETQYF.

The chain employs TRBV6-1 and TRBJ1-1, with D possibly matching TRBD1 (5 bases). The germline V gene encodes CDR1 MNHNS and CDR2 SASEGT. The germline V and J ends were trimmed by 5 bases and 0 bases, with 13 bases remaining between them. The CDR3 has 15 residues. CDR3 coding DNA: TGTGCCAGCAGTAGTGAGGGGACTTTGAACACTGAAGCTTTCTTT. It specifies CASSSEGTLNTEAFF.